The clone carrying this TCR beta chain came up a few times. The sample comes from a study of tumor-infiltrating lymphocytes in oesophageal squamous cell carcinoma. This CDR3 contains 16 residues. Germline CDR1 MNHNY, CDR2 SVGAGI (reference sequence). The V and J ends lost 0 bases and 1 base respectively, with 10 bases between them. MiXCR, applied by TCRdb to the PCR reads, yields one record per CDR3 protein. The sample holds some 17,000 distinct CDR3 sequences, about 51% seen once. Sequenced sample: normal esophageal tissue next to the tumor. This clonotype originated in a female donor with esophageal squamous cell carcinoma. This chain uses TRBV6-6 with TRBJ2-1; D remains unclear. The CDR3 nucleotides read TGTGCCAGCAGTTACTCCTTGCCTGAATCCTACAATGAGCAGTTCTTC. This gives the protein CASSYSLPESYNEQFF.